The 24 T cell receptor beta chains below all came from one sample that was sequenced in a study of vaccination effects on CD4 cells after COVID-19. The data were produced by immunoSEQ multiplex PCR, yet TCRdb's version contains in-frame clones alone and is incomplete. The profile covers 50,000 to 75,000 clones, with around three quarters appearing a single time and 3% taken by the ten largest. Researchers isolated CD4+ T cells once 9 to 11 days of culture had elapsed. What these receptors recognize is not known. Sequenced material: CD4+ T cells from PBMCs cultured without peptide, taken before COVID-19 vaccination. The receptors stem from a human donor who received a COVID-19 vaccine.

This clone was detected a few times. V and J are TRBV10-1 and TRBJ2-3; D unresolved. This CDR3 comprises 12 residues. Trimming cost V 4 bases and J 3 bases, with 5 bases left between them. Germline assignment: CDR1 WNHNN and CDR2 SYGVQD (reference sequence). The CDR3: CASSGRTDTQYF. CDR3 nucleotide sequence: TGCGCCAGCAGTGGCCGAACAGATACGCAGTATTTT.

The J gene is TRBJ2-5, the V gene TRBV27, with D possibly being TRBD1 or TRBD2 (5 bases each). Trimming removed 3 bases from V and 2 bases from J, with 10 bases in between. This CDR3 is built from 14 residues. The germline gives CDR1 MNHEY, CDR2 SMNVEV (reference sequence). The CDR3 spells CASSLGPLQETQYF. The CDR3, as DNA: TGTGCCAGCAGTTTGGGACCGCTACAAGAGACCCAGTACTTC.

The CDR3 protein is CAIGTLSNYGYTF. The CDR3 nucleotides read TGTGCCATCGGAACCCTCTCTAACTATGGCTACACCTTC. The chain combines TRBV10-3 with TRBJ1-2; D call uncertain. CDR3 length: 13 residues. Trimming removed 8 bases at V and 0 bases at J, with 10 bases between. Germline V gives CDR1 ENHRY, CDR2 SYGVKD.

The sample holds a few counts of this clone. The chain is built from TRBV5-8 and TRBJ1-3, with D uncertain. With 7 bases removed from V and 7 bases from J, the gap between germline ends came to 18 bases. Germline CDR1 SGHTS, CDR2 YDEGEE. CDR3 length equals 14 residues. The CDR3 loop is CASQTGLVGNTIYF. The CDR3 coding sequence is TGTGCCAGCCAAACCGGCCTCGTGGGTAACACCATATATTTT. Filled out from reference TRBV5-8 and TRBJ1-3, the complete variable domain reads EAGVTQSPTHLIKTRGQQATLRCSPISGHTSVYWYQQALGLGLQFLLWYDEGEERNRGNFPPRFSGRQFPNYSSELNVNALELEDSALYLCASQTGLVGNTIYFGEGSWLTVV.

This clone occurred a few times. This chain uses TRBV19 with TRBJ2-1; unclear D gene. Germline V gives CDR1 LNHDA, CDR2 SQIVND (reference sequence). The CDR3 has 16 residues. The germline V and J ends were trimmed by 4 bases and 0 bases, with 13 bases remaining between them. The CDR3 reads CASSKEFRSSYNEQFF. CDR3 DNA: TGTGCCAGTAGTAAGGAGTTCCGAAGCTCCTACAATGAGCAGTTCTTC.

This clone was picked up one time. The gene calls are TRBV19 and TRBJ1-2; maybe TRBD1 (5 bases). This CDR3 is built from 14 residues. V lost 6 bases and J lost 5, with 16 bases in between. CDR1 and CDR2 (germline): LNHDA, SQIVND (reference sequence). CDR3 sequence: CASSSGIGGYGYTF. In DNA, the CDR3 is TGTGCCAGTAGCTCCGGGATCGGGGGGTATGGCTACACCTTC. The whole variable domain, filled in from reference TRBV19 and TRBJ1-2, reads DGGITQSPKYLFRKEGQNVTLSCEQNLNHDAMYWYRQDPGQGLRLIYYSQIVNDFQKGDIAEGYSVSREKKESFPLTVTSAQKNPTAFYLCASSSGIGGYGYTFGSGTRLTVV.

This clone was seen only a few times. The same CDR3 is also encoded by other DNA sequences in this sample. The CDR3 sequence: CASPGGTEAFF. The DNA of the CDR3 is TGTGCCAGCCCGGGGGGCACTGAAGCTTTCTTT. This rearrangement joins TRBV5-8 to TRBJ1-1, with D possibly being TRBD1 (5 bases). CDR3 size: 11 residues. Trimming took 7 bases from V and 4 from J, leaving 8 bases between them. Germline V CDR1 and CDR2: SGHTS, YDEGEE.

The chain carries TRBV19 and TRBJ2-2; 9 nucleotides agree with TRBD1. Unmatched junction bases numbered 10, after V lost 5 bases and J lost 9 bases. CDR1 and CDR2 (germline): LNHDA, SQIVND (reference sequence). The length of the CDR3 is 15 residues. The CDR3 region has the DNA TGTGCCAGTAGTCGGACACAGGGGGCGGGATGGGAGCTGTTTTTT. This gives the protein CASSRTQGAGWELFF.

The chain employs TRBV2 and TRBJ2-7; D is possibly TRBD1 (5 bases). The V end was cut by 5 bases, the J end by 1 base, with 12 bases between. The CDR3 consists of 14 residues. Per the germline V gene, CDR1 is SNHLY and CDR2 is FYNNEI. CDR3 in DNA: TGTGCCAGCAGTCTTGACAGCACGTCCTACGAGCAGTACGTC. This codes for CASSLDSTSYEQYV.

This rearrangement joins TRBV4-2 to TRBJ1-3, with 7 bases that match TRBD1. The CDR3 runs to 16 residues. CDR1 and CDR2 (germline): LGHNA, YNFKEQ. Trimming cost V 4 bases and J 0 bases; bases outside gene matches: 6. The CDR3 bases are TGTGCCAGCAGCCGAGAGACAGGGTTCTCTGGAAACACCATATATTTT. This sequence encodes CASSRETGFSGNTIYF.

The rearrangement uses TRBV30 and TRBJ1-3; a possible D gene is TRBD1 (5 bases). The CDR3 is 14 residues long. V shed 6 bases and J shed 4 bases, with 16 bases lying between them. Germline-derived CDR1 and CDR2 are GTSNPN and SVGIG (reference sequence). DNA of the CDR3: TGTGCCTGCCAACAGACAGTTAGCGGAAACACCATATATTTT. Residues: CACQQTVSGNTIYF.

J is TRBJ2-5 and V is TRBV2; possibly TRBD1 for D (6 bases). Germline V CDR1 and CDR2: SNHLY, FYNNEI. Trimming took 7 bases from V and 1 from J, leaving 16 bases between them. CDR3 length: 15 residues. The chain's CDR3 is CASKSQGLLQETQYF. The CDR3 DNA reads as TGTGCCAGCAAATCCCAGGGGCTCCTCCAAGAGACCCAGTACTTC.

The chain employs TRBV19 and TRBJ1-3; no firm D call. The germline gives CDR1 LNHDA, CDR2 SQIVND (reference sequence). The V end lost 3 bases, the J end lost 0 bases, and 3 bases lay between the germline ends. The CDR3 runs to 13 residues. The CDR3 loop reads CASSIDSGNTIYF. The DNA for the CDR3 is TGTGCCAGTAGTATCGACTCTGGAAACACCATATATTTT. Full variable domain (outside the CDR3, taken from reference TRBV19 and TRBJ1-3): DGGITQSPKYLFRKEGQNVTLSCEQNLNHDAMYWYRQDPGQGLRLIYYSQIVNDFQKGDIAEGYSVSREKKESFPLTVTSAQKNPTAFYLCASSIDSGNTIYFGEGSWLTVV.

The V gene is TRBV19, the J gene TRBJ1-6; D perhaps matches TRBD1 (6 bases). The CDR3 length is 13 residues. V lost 3 bases, J lost 10 bases, and 10 bases lay in between. Germline-derived CDR1 and CDR2 are LNHDA and SQIVND (reference sequence). In DNA, the CDR3 is TGTGCCAGTAGTATGGGCAGGGGATCACCCCTCCACTTT. This encodes CASSMGRGSPLHF.

The V gene is TRBV12-2, the J gene TRBJ1-4; TRBD1, the table's D call, was not compared with the DNA. TRBV12-2 is a listed pseudogene. This CDR3 has 16 residues. The DNA for the CDR3 is TGTGCAAGTCACTCCTTCCGGGACAGGAGAAATGAAAAACTGTTTTTT. This encodes CASHSFRDRRNEKLFF.

The chain recombines TRBV5-6 with TRBJ2-7; a weak D match, TRBD1 (6 bases). The CDR3 is 16 amino acids. Germline V CDR1 and CDR2: SGHDT, YYEEEE. V lost 4 bases to trimming and J lost 3 bases, with 20 bases between them. CDR3 nucleotide sequence: TGTGCCAGCAGCCCGGTGGGGGCAGCGCAAAACTACGAGCAGTACGTC. Translated, it gives CASSPVGAAQNYEQYV.

This clone showed up just once. This rearrangement joins TRBV5-1 to TRBJ2-1; 10 nucleotides line up with TRBD2. Germline CDR1 SGHRS, CDR2 YFSETQ. After removal of 3 bases from V and 8 bases from J, the junction contained 8 bases not matched to a gene. The CDR3 covers 15 residues. CDR3 sequence reads: CASSSPSGGVYEQFF. The CDR3 DNA follows: TGCGCCAGCAGCTCCCCCAGCGGGGGGGTCTATGAGCAGTTCTTC.

The V call is TRBV27, the J call TRBJ2-4; TRBD1 matches at 8 bases. From germline, CDR1 is MNHEY and CDR2 SMNVEV (reference sequence). The CDR3 is 15 residues long. V lost 3 bases and J lost 12; bases outside the gene matches: 13. The DNA for the CDR3 is TGTGCCAGCAGTTTCCAGGGGGCGATGGGTTCAGCTCAGTACTTC. Its protein is CASSFQGAMGSAQYF.

The chain uses TRBV10-3 and TRBJ2-3; D is unresolved. The CDR3 sequence is 13 residues long. V was trimmed by 3 bases and J by 4 bases, leaving 8 bases between them. The germline CDR1 and CDR2 sequences are ENHRY and SYGVKD. CDR3 nucleotides: TGTGCCATCAGTGAAGCAGGTTCAGATACGCAGTATTTT. Amino acids: CAISEAGSDTQYF.

This chain connects TRBV7-8 to TRBJ1-2; D possibly corresponds to TRBD1 (5 bases). CDR1 is SGHVS and CDR2 is FQNEAQ in the germline V gene. V gave up 5 bases and J gave up 3 bases, with 10 bases separating them. This CDR3 has 13 residues. CDR3 sequence reads: CASSPGRDYGYTF. CDR3 DNA sequence: TGTGCCAGCAGCCCCGGCAGGGACTATGGCTACACCTTC.

This chain uses TRBV5-5 with TRBJ2-3, with TRBD2 matching over 11 bases. V lost 0 bases to trimming and J lost 5 bases; unmatched junction nucleotides: 5. Germline assignment: CDR1 SGHKS and CDR2 YYEKEE (reference sequence). CDR3 length: 16 residues. CDR3 region: CASSLVLAGGKDTQYF. The CDR3 region has the DNA TGTGCCAGCAGCTTGGTGCTAGCGGGGGGAAAAGATACGCAGTATTTT. Full variable domain (outside the CDR3, taken from reference TRBV5-5 and TRBJ2-3): DAGVTQSPTHLIKTRGQQVTLRCSPISGHKSVSWYQQVLGQGPQFIFQYYEKEERGRGNFPDRFSARQFPNYSSELNVNALLLGDSALYLCASSLVLAGGKDTQYFGPGTRLTVL.

The chain is built from TRBV7-2 and TRBJ2-3; 9 bases match TRBD2. Trimming cost V 4 bases and J 8 bases; bases outside gene matches: 16. Germline loops: CDR1 SGHTA, CDR2 FQGNSA. CDR3 length equals 17 residues. The CDR3 DNA reads TGTGCCAGCAGCTCCCTGGTTAGCGGGGGTGGCAGTTTTACGCAGTATTTT. It codes for CASSSLVSGGGSFTQYF.

The J gene is TRBJ1-5, the V gene TRBV10-2; D remains unclear. This CDR3 is built from 15 residues. Germline CDR1 and CDR2: WSHSY and SAAADI. Trimming stripped 6 bases from V and 2 bases from J, with 14 bases between. The CDR3 here is CASSPLDGGNQPQHF. CDR3 in DNA: TGCGCCAGCAGCCCCCTTGACGGGGGCAATCAGCCCCAGCATTTT.

The chain has TRBV7-2 and TRBJ2-5; D is perhaps TRBD1 (6 bases). CDR1 and CDR2 from the germline V gene are SGHTA and FQGNSA. This CDR3 spans 16 amino acids. V was cut by 3 bases and J by 1 base, with 15 bases left in between. DNA of the CDR3: TGTGCCAGCAGCTTTGGGGGCGGACCCTCCCAAGAGACCCAGTACTTC. It specifies CASSFGGGPSQETQYF.